Each of the 22 T cell receptor beta chains below was sequenced from the same sample in a study of T cell repertoires in cytomegalovirus infection (dated by TCRdb to about 2019). TCRdb lists the instrument as Illumina HiSeq 1500. TCRdb cleaned the public reads at Q25 with fastp, built clones with MiXCR and kept in-frame beta chains. A single entry per CDR3 protein holds the most common genes and DNA from its merged rows. The table for this sample lists approximately 490,000 distinct CDR3 sequences; 10% to 12% of them were counted only once. Of the sample, about 10% falls within the top ten clones. Sample: PBMCs. The receptors were gathered from a human donor in good health (CMV status not recorded). Some clones in this sample may be carry-over from other donors' samples.

Ten or more counts support this clonotype. V usage is TRBV11-2 and J usage is TRBJ1-5; D is perhaps TRBD1 (6 bases). Germline CDR1 is SGHAT and CDR2 is FQNNGV. The germline V and J ends were trimmed by 0 bases and 7 bases, with 13 bases remaining between them. The CDR3 sequence is 15 residues long. The DNA of the CDR3 is TGTGCCAGCAGCTTAGATGGGGGGCGCAGACAGCCCCAGCATTTT. Its protein product is CASSLDGGRRQPQHF.

This clonotype was found a few times. CDR3 in amino acids: CSVRTSGNTDTQYF. The DNA of the CDR3 is TGCAGCGTTAGGACTAGCGGGAACACAGATACGCAGTATTTT. The chain is built from TRBV29-1 and TRBJ2-3, with 12 bases matching TRBD2. Looked up from germline, CDR1 is SQVTM and CDR2 is ANQGSEA. The CDR3 spans 14 residues. V was clipped by 5 bases and J by 2 bases; unmatched bases: 2.

This clonotype was counted many times. The genes are TRBV20-1 and TRBJ2-7, with 7 nucleotides matching TRBD2. V lost 0 bases and J lost 1; bases outside the gene matches: 6. The CDR3 runs to 15 residues. Per the germline V gene, CDR1 is DFQATT and CDR2 is SNEGSKA (reference sequence). In DNA, the CDR3 is TGCAGTGCTAGAGATGGCGGGAGCGGGTCCTACGAGCAGTACTTC. Encoded protein: CSARDGGSGSYEQYF.

This clonotype was detected a few times. The CDR3 sequence: CSASRPLKTNEKLFF. The CDR3 DNA is TGCAGTGCTAGTCGTCCCCTTAAAACTAATGAAAAACTGTTTTTT. V is TRBV20-1 and J is TRBJ1-4; no reliable D call. Germline CDR1 DFQATT, CDR2 SNEGSKA (reference sequence). The CDR3 extends over 15 amino acids. Trimming cost V 3 bases and J 1 base, with 12 bases left between them.

This clonotype came up many times. The V call is TRBV15, the J call TRBJ1-5, with D tentatively TRBD1 (6 bases). Germline V gene sequence: CDR1 LNHNV, CDR2 YYDKDF (reference sequence). V was trimmed by 0 bases and J by 2 bases, leaving 11 bases between them. The CDR3 runs 16 residues. CDR3 DNA: TGTGCCACCAGCAGAGATCGCCCAGGGGGCAATCAGCCCCAGCATTTT. It specifies CATSRDRPGGNQPQHF.

At least ten counts were recorded for this clonotype. The CDR3 DNA reads as TGCGCCAGCAGCCAAGCGGGGGGGAGCCTGGATTCACCCCTCCACTTT. Its translation is CASSQAGGSLDSPLHF. V and J are TRBV4-1 and TRBJ1-6; possible D gene TRBD1, 5 bases. From germline, CDR1 is MGHRA and CDR2 YSYEKL. V was cut by 1 base and J by 8 bases, with 15 bases left in between. The CDR3 extends over 16 amino acids.

This clonotype turned up a few times. J is TRBJ2-1 and V is TRBV11-3; D is possibly TRBD1 or TRBD2 (5 bases each). The V and J ends lost 5 bases and 2 bases respectively, with 13 bases between them. Germline V gene lookup returns CDR1 SGHNT and CDR2 YENEEA. The CDR3 is 15 amino acids. The CDR3 DNA reads as TGTGCCAGCAGCGCAGGGTACGGGGCCTACAATGAGCAGTTCTTC. It specifies CASSAGYGAYNEQFF.

This clonotype was detected many times. The CDR3 DNA reads as TGTGCCAGTAGTCCTCGGGCTACCAATCAGCCCCAGCATTTT. Its protein product is CASSPRATNQPQHF. V usage is TRBV19 and J usage is TRBJ1-5; D remains ambiguous. The CDR3 loop spans 14 amino acids. Trimming pared 5 bases from V and 3 bases from J, leaving 11 bases between. Germline loops: CDR1 LNHDA, CDR2 SQIVND (reference sequence).

In this sample, this clonotype turned up many times. This chain connects TRBV12-3 or TRBV12-4 to TRBJ1-5; tentative D call: TRBD1 (5 bases). The CDR3 covers 15 residues. V was shortened by 3 bases and J by 3 bases, with 12 bases between the two germline ends. CDR3 coding DNA: TGTGCCAGCAGTTTGGTACAGGCGAACAATCAGCCCCAGCATTTT. Translating gives CASSLVQANNQPQHF.

This clonotype was counted at least ten times. This chain uses TRBV27 with TRBJ1-1, with a weak D call TRBD1 (5 bases). The CDR3 length is 13 residues. Trimming took off 1 base at V and 6 bases at J, with 9 bases between the two ends. Germline V lookup: CDR1 MNHEY, CDR2 SMNVEV (reference sequence). The CDR3 bases are TGTGCCAGCAGTTTATACCGACAGTCTGAAGCTTTCTTT. It translates to CASSLYRQSEAFF.

This clonotype occurred a few times. The chain joins TRBV5-8 to TRBJ2-2; no definite D call. This CDR3 is 15 amino acids long. Trimming removed 0 bases at V and 4 bases at J, with 10 bases between. The germline V gene has CDR1 SGHTS and CDR2 YDEGEE. The CDR3 sequence: CASSLGTLSTGELFF. In DNA, the CDR3 is TGTGCCAGCAGCTTGGGTACTCTTAGCACCGGGGAGCTGTTTTTT.

This clonotype was picked up many times. The V gene is TRBV7-2, the J gene TRBJ1-2; no firm D call. This CDR3 has 14 amino acids. Germline CDR1 and CDR2: SGHTA and FQGNSA. V lost 1 base to trimming and J lost 5 bases, with 11 bases between them. The CDR3 loop reads CASSLDGLSYGYTF. The CDR3 DNA reads TGTGCCAGCAGCTTAGACGGCCTCTCGTATGGCTACACCTTC.

This clonotype was seen a few times. This chain links TRBV11-2 with TRBJ2-1; 14 bases map to TRBD2. With V trimmed by 6 bases and J by 3 bases, 4 bases remained unmatched. Germline lookup yields CDR1 SGHAT and CDR2 FQNNGV. This CDR3 has 16 residues. The CDR3 region has the DNA TGTGCCAGCAGTCGACTAGCGGGAGGGCTCTACAATGAGCAGTTCTTC. Translated, it gives CASSRLAGGLYNEQFF.

CDR3 sequence (DNA): TGTGCCAGCAGAACAGCGGGGCCCCCGGAGACCCAGTACTTC. Residues: CASRTAGPPETQYF. V usage is TRBV6-5 and J usage is TRBJ2-5, with 7 nucleotides matching TRBD2. With 6 bases clipped from V and 5 bases from J, the junction kept 9 bases outside the gene matches. CDR1 and CDR2 (germline): MNHEY, SVGAGI. The CDR3 spans 14 residues.

This clonotype appeared many times. The chain recombines TRBV6-2 or TRBV6-3 with TRBJ2-3; TRBD2 aligns across 9 bases. Germline CDR1 reads MNHEY; CDR2 reads SVGEGT. This CDR3 region has 14 residues. The ends lost 6 bases at V and 5 bases at J; junction bases unmatched: 6. This CDR3 is CASSPLAGKDTQYF. CDR3 bases: TGTGCCAGCAGCCCTCTAGCGGGGAAAGATACGCAGTATTTT.

As regards this clonotype: It may be a read error: a sequence one base away is much more abundant. V usage is TRBV12-3 or TRBV12-4 and J usage is TRBJ1-4; D is undetermined. There are 14 residues in the CDR3. This CDR3 is CANSPIIAGEKLFF. CDR3 DNA sequence: TGTGCCAACAGTCCTATCATAGCGGGTGAAAAACTGTTTTTT.

This clonotype has a handful of counts. The chain uses TRBV5-4 and TRBJ1-1; 8 bases fit TRBD1. Germline assignment: CDR1 SGHNT and CDR2 YYREEE (reference sequence). The CDR3 loop spans 14 amino acids. Germline trimming cut 4 bases from V and 4 bases from J; bases unmatched to any gene: 6. The CDR3 bases are TGTGCCAGCAGCACATATACAGGGGGCACTGAAGCTTTCTTT. Its translation: CASSTYTGGTEAFF. The full variable domain, rest sourced from reference TRBV5-4 and TRBJ1-1, is ETGVTQSPTHLIKTRGQQVTLRCSSQSGHNTVSWYQQALGQGPQFIFQYYREEENGRGNFPPRFSGLQFPNYSSELNVNALELDDSALYLCASSTYTGGTEAFFGQGTRLTVV.

The sample holds many counts of this clonotype. The V call is TRBV7-3, the J call TRBJ1-2, with 10 bases fitting TRBD1. The germline V gene encodes CDR1 SGHTA and CDR2 FQGTGA. The J segment lost 1 base and the V segment lost 0 bases, leaving 2 bases of the junction unmatched. CDR3 length: 16 amino acids. The CDR3 DNA follows: TGTGCCAGCAGCTTAACTGGACAGGGGGATAACTATGGCTACACCTTC. Its translation: CASSLTGQGDNYGYTF.

Ten or more counts support this clonotype. This rearrangement joins TRBV7-2 to TRBJ2-7; a weak D match, TRBD1 (6 bases). V gave up 6 bases and J gave up 11 bases, with 17 bases separating them. The CDR3 is made up of 12 amino acids. CDR1 is SGHTA and CDR2 is FQGNSA in the germline V gene. The CDR3 reads CASSTTGTLKYF. CDR3 DNA sequence: TGTGCCAGCAGTACGACCGGGACACTGAAGTACTTC.

This clonotype was counted only a few times. The chain carries TRBV28 and TRBJ1-3, with D unresolved. CDR1 and CDR2 (germline): MDHEN, SYDVKM. V was trimmed by 4 bases and J by 0 bases, leaving 7 bases between them. This CDR3 spans 14 amino acids. The CDR3 is CASSSRGSGNTIYF. CDR3 in DNA: TGTGCCAGCAGTTCTCGTGGCTCTGGAAACACCATATATTTT.

This chain uses TRBV28 with TRBJ2-7; TRBD1 matches at 7 bases. The CDR3 covers 12 residues. After removal of 6 bases from V and 5 bases from J, the junction contained 4 bases not matched to a gene. The germline V gene has CDR1 MDHEN and CDR2 SYDVKM. CDR3 in DNA: TGTGCCAGCAGCCGACAGGGTAACGAGCAGTACTTC. This translates into CASSRQGNEQYF.

V gene TRBV14 combines with J gene TRBJ1-2; no firm D call. The length of the CDR3 is 11 residues. V lost 1 base to trimming and J lost 12 bases, with 9 bases between them. Germline V CDR1 and CDR2: SGHDN, FVKESK. CDR3 bases: TGTGCCAGCAGCCAAGCCGGCCTTCACACCTTC. Amino acids: CASSQAGLHTF.